The 14 T cell receptor beta chains in this list originate from one sample, sequenced in a study of T cell clonality in common variable immunodeficiency. Study-wide findings and caveats: Reportedly, TCR beta sequences from common variable immunodeficiency showed fewer deletions and N-nucleotide insertions.

Antigen specificity for these receptors is unknown. Sequencing was performed with immunoSEQ multiplex PCR; in TCRdb, only in-frame clones are kept and a portion is missing. Found here are around 42,000 clones, no singletons; the ten largest cover roughly 5.6%. Sequences were obtained from peripheral blood mononuclear cells. Receptor source: a human donor with common variable immunodeficiency.

In its sample, this clone was seen a few times. The CDR3 is cut off 3 residues early in the read; its end comes from the germline J gene. The chain joins TRBV19 to TRBJ1-5; D gene unclear. Per germline, CDR1 LNHDA and CDR2 SQIVND (reference sequence). The length of the CDR3 is 17 residues. Trimming took 0 bases from V and 0 from J, leaving 12 bases between them. The CDR3 protein is CASSIDLNSYSNQPQHF. The CDR3 bases that were read are TGTGCCAGTAGTATAGATTTGAACAGTTATAGCAATCAGCCC. The entire variable domain, with the rest obtained from reference TRBV19 and TRBJ1-5, is as follows: DGGITQSPKYLFRKEGQNVTLSCEQNLNHDAMYWYRQDPGQGLRLIYYSQIVNDFQKGDIAEGYSVSREKKESFPLTVTSAQKNPTAFYLCASSIDLNSYSNQPQHFGDGTRLSIL.

As to this clone: The DNA ends 3 residues before the CDR3 does, and the rest of the CDR3 is filled in from the germline J gene. The chain couples TRBV5-6 to TRBJ2-5; TRBD1 might be the D (6 bases). CDR1 and CDR2 from the germline V gene are SGHDT and YYEEEE. CDR3 size: 12 residues. Trimming removed 4 bases from V and 7 bases from J, with 11 bases in between. The DNA read from the CDR3 is TGTGCCAGCAGCCGACCACAGGGGACC. Its translation is CASSRPQGT. The entire CDR3 is CASSRPQGTQYF.

In its sample, this clone ranks as medium-sized. The CDR3 is cut off 3 residues early in the read; its end comes from the germline J gene. This chain uses TRBV27 with TRBJ1-1; the D is unclear. The V gene lost 9 bases and the J gene lost 5 bases, with 19 bases spanning the gap. The germline V gene encodes CDR1 MNHEY and CDR2 SMNVEV (reference sequence). The length of the CDR3 is 14 residues. The CDR3 bases that were read are TGTGCCAGTAGGGCATCGGAAAGTAGGACTGAA. Residues: CASRASESRTE. The complete CDR3 reads CASRASESRTEAFF.

The table lists this clone with many counts. The read ends 3 residues before the CDR3 terminus; that terminus is restored from the germline J gene. The V gene is TRBV5-1, the J gene TRBJ2-2; D not certain. V was trimmed by 2 bases and J by 0 bases, leaving 11 bases between them. The CDR3 length is 16 residues. Germline loops: CDR1 SGHRS, CDR2 YFSETQ. The covered CDR3 bases are TGCGCCAGCAGCTTATCGTCCAGCGCGAACACCGGGGAG. Its protein product is CASSLSSSANTGE. The CDR3 in full is CASSLSSSANTGELFF.

On this clone: With the read ending 3 residues before the CDR3 end, the germline J gene is used to fill in that end. This chain links TRBV20-1 with TRBJ1-4; 10 bases agree with TRBD1. V was clipped by 6 bases and J by 1 base; unmatched bases: 14. The CDR3 is 18 residues long. Germline CDR1 DFQATT, CDR2 SNEGSKA (reference sequence). CDR3 sequence: CSAIGPGQGFGTNEKLFF. The DNA read from the CDR3 is TGCAGTGCAATAGGACCGGGACAGGGGTTCGGAACTAATGAAAAA.

About this clone itself: The read gets to within 3 residues of the CDR3 end, and the germline J gene fills in the rest. The rearrangement uses TRBV30 and TRBJ1-1; the match to TRBD1 covers 9 bases. CDR1 GTSNPN and CDR2 SVGIG come from the germline V gene (reference sequence). J lost 1 base, V lost 2 bases, and 8 bases had no gene match. The CDR3 spans 16 residues. The CDR3 loop is CAWSTNRGQRNTEAFF. CDR3 DNA (partial): TGTGCCTGGAGTACCAACAGGGGGCAGAGGAACACTGAA.

This clone showed up just a few times. From the germline J gene comes the end of the CDR3, since the read stops 3 residues before it. The chain links TRBV5-6 to TRBJ1-6; 10 bases match TRBD1. The CDR3 sequence is 14 residues long. Trimming at V came to 6 bases and at J to 7 bases, leaving 4 bases not matched to a gene. Germline CDR1 and CDR2: SGHDT and YYEEEE. The CDR3 protein is CASNRDRGNSPLHF. Incomplete CDR3 DNA: TGTGCCAGCAACCGGGACAGGGGCAATTCACCC.

This clone was seen repeatedly, ten times or more. The CDR3 reads CAWSVLRGSGYTF. The DNA read from the CDR3 is TGTGCCTGGAGTGTACTAAGGGGGAGCGGC. The chain carries TRBV30 and TRBJ1-2, with D tentatively TRBD1 (6 bases). Sequencing ends 3 residues short of the CDR3 end; the germline J gene provides the rest. The CDR3 is made up of 13 amino acids. The germline gives CDR1 GTSNPN, CDR2 SVGIG (reference sequence).

This clone was seen at least ten times. The read is 3 residues too short to cover the CDR3 end, so that end is filled in from the germline J gene. This chain uses TRBV5-1 with TRBJ1-6; 7 bases line up with TRBD1. The V gene's germline CDR1 is SGHRS and CDR2 YFSETQ. The CDR3 is made up of 15 amino acids. The V gene end was trimmed by 0 bases and the J gene end by 9 bases; junction bases not matched to a gene: 6. The CDR3 spells CASSLGDRAGSPLHF. The CDR3 bases that were read are TGCGCCAGCAGCTTGGGAGACAGGGCGGGTTCACCC.

CDR3 DNA (partial): TGTGCCAGCAGGATGACTAGCGGATTCACAGATACG. This gives the protein CASRMTSGFTDT. The whole CDR3 sequence reads CASRMTSGFTDTQYF. J is TRBJ2-3 and V is TRBV11-2; 9 bases fit TRBD2. The read stops 3 residues short of the end of the CDR3; the missing end is completed from the germline J gene. Trimming took 6 bases from V and 2 from J; bases not matched to a gene: 6. CDR1 is SGHAT, CDR2 FQNNGV, per germline. CDR3 length: 15 amino acids.

This clone turned up a few times. Read coverage stops 3 residues before the CDR3 terminus; the germline J gene supplies the remainder. V gene TRBV16 combines with J gene TRBJ2-1; 9 bases align to TRBD1. V lost 4 bases to trimming and J lost 2 bases; unmatched junction nucleotides: 9. In germline, CDR1 is KGHSY, CDR2 FQNENV. The CDR3 covers 17 residues. The CDR3 bases that were read are TGTGCCAGCAGCCTAAATAGGGGACAGGGACCCTACAATGAG. Amino acid sequence: CASSLNRGQGPYNE. The whole CDR3 reads CASSLNRGQGPYNEQFF. Drawing the rest from reference TRBV16 and TRBJ2-1, the complete variable domain is GEEVAQTPKHLVRGEGQKAKLYCAPIKGHSYVFWYQQVLKNEFKFLISFQNENVFDETGMPKERFSAKCLPNSPCSLEIQATKLEDSAVYFCASSLNRGQGPYNEQFFGPGTRLTVL.

Details on this clone: The read ends 3 residues early relative to the CDR3; the germline J gene fills the gap. The chain combines TRBV20-1 with TRBJ2-1; TRBD2 agrees at 10 bases. Looked up from germline, CDR1 is DFQATT and CDR2 is SNEGSKA (reference sequence). The CDR3 is 15 amino acids. The V segment lost 3 bases and the J segment 9 bases; nucleotides outside the gene matches: 11. CDR3 protein: CSASPRKRGGREQFF. CDR3 DNA, as far as it was read: TGCAGTGCTAGTCCCAGGAAGCGGGGGGGGCGTGAG.

The sample holds many counts of this clone. The read finishes 3 residues shy of the CDR3 end, and the germline J gene is used to complete it. This sequence joins TRBV5-1 and TRBJ1-1, with a possible D match to TRBD1 (6 bases). This CDR3 contains 14 residues. Between the trimmed V and J ends, which lost 5 bases and 1 base, there was a span of 12 bases. Germline CDR1 reads SGHRS; CDR2 reads YFSETQ. CDR3 DNA, as far as it was read: TGCGCCAGCAGTACAGGGACAAAGAACACTGAA. It yields the protein CASSTGTKNTE. The entire CDR3 protein reads CASSTGTKNTEAFF. Full variable domain (rest looked up from reference TRBV5-1 and TRBJ1-1): KAGVTQTPRYLIKTRGQQVTLSCSPISGHRSVSWYQQTPGQGLQFLFEYFSETQRNKGNFPGRFSGRQFSNSRSEMNVSTLELGDSALYLCASSTGTKNTEAFFGQGTRLTVV.

Points on this clone: The read finishes 3 residues shy of the CDR3 end, and the germline J gene is used to complete it. The rearrangement uses TRBV10-2 and TRBJ2-1, with D perhaps TRBD2 (6 bases). Trimming took off 4 bases at V and 4 bases at J, with 14 bases between the two ends. Germline CDR1 WSHSY, CDR2 SAAADI. This CDR3 spans 15 amino acids. The CDR3 DNA, read in part, is TGCGCCAGCAGTGGACTAGTCAGAAAGTACAATGAG. Translated: CASSGLVRKYNE. The complete CDR3 protein is CASSGLVRKYNEQFF.